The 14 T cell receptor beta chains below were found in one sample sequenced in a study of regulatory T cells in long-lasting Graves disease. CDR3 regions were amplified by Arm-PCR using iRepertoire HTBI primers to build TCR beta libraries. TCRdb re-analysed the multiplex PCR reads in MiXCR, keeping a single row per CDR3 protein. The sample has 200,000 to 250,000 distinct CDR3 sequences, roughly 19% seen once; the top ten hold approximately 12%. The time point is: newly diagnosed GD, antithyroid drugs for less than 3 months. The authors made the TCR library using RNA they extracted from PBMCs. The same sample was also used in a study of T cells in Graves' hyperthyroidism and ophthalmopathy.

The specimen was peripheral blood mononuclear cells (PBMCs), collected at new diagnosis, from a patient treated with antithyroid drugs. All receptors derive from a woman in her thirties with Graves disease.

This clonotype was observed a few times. The CDR3 reads CASSLFESYEQYF. CDR3 DNA: TGCGCCAGCAGCTTGTTTGAGTCCTACGAGCAGTACTTC. The J gene is TRBJ2-7, the V gene TRBV5-1; D not resolved. The CDR3 sequence is 13 residues long. Trimming left V 1 base short and J 1 base short, with 6 bases between. Germline V lookup: CDR1 SGHRS, CDR2 YFSETQ. The whole variable domain, filled in from reference TRBV5-1 and TRBJ2-7, reads KAGVTQTPRYLIKTRGQQVTLSCSPISGHRSVSWYQQTPGQGLQFLFEYFSETQRNKGNFPGRFSGRQFSNSRSEMNVSTLELGDSALYLCASSLFESYEQYFGPGTRLTVT.

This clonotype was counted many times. The CDR3 sequence is CASSGSDKRSYEQYF. CDR3 sequence (DNA): TGTGCCAGCAGTGGATCGGACAAGCGGTCCTACGAGCAGTACTTC. The V gene is TRBV6-1, the J gene TRBJ2-7; D may be TRBD1 or TRBD2 (5 bases each). V gave up 4 bases and J gave up 1 base, with 14 bases separating them. The CDR3 has 15 residues. Germline V gene sequence: CDR1 MNHNS, CDR2 SASEGT.

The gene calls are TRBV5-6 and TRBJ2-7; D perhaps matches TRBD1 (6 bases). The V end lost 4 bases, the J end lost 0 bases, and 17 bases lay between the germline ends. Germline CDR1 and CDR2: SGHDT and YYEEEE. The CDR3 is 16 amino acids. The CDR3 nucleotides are TGTGCCAGCAGCCTCATATTGGACAGAAGCTCCTACGAGCAGTACTTC. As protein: CASSLILDRSSYEQYF.

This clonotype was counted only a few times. The CDR3 DNA reads as TGCAGTGCTAGCGCGCGGGGCAATCAGCCCCAGCATTTT. Translating it yields CSASARGNQPQHF. The genes are TRBV20-1 and TRBJ1-5; D is unclear. The CDR3 sequence is 13 residues long. Trimming pared 3 bases from V and 2 bases from J, leaving 8 bases between. Germline V gives CDR1 DFQATT, CDR2 SNEGSKA (reference sequence).

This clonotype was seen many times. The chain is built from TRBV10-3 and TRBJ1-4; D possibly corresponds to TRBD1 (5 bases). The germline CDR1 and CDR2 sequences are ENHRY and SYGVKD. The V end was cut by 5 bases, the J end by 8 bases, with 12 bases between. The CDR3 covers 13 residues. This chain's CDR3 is CAISKGLTEKLFF. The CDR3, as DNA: TGTGCCATCAGTAAGGGACTCACCGAAAAACTGTTTTTT.

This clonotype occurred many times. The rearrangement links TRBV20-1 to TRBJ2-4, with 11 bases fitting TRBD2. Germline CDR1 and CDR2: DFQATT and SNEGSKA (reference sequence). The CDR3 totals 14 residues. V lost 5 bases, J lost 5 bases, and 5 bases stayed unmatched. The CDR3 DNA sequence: TGCAGTGCTGAACTAGCGGGAGTTGAAAACATTCAGTACTTC. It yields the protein CSAELAGVENIQYF.

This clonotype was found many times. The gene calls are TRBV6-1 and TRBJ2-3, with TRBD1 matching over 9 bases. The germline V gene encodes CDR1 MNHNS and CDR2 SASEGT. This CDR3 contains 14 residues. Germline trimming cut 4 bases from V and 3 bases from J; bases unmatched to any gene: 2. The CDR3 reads CASSGGQGTDTQYF. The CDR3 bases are TGTGCCAGCAGTGGGGGACAGGGTACAGATACGCAGTATTTT.

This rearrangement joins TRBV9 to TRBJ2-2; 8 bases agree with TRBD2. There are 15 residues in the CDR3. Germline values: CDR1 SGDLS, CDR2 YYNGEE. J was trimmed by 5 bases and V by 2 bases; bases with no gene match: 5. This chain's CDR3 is CASSVPTGGTGELFF. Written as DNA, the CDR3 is TGTGCCAGCAGCGTCCCTACGGGGGGGACCGGGGAGCTGTTTTTT. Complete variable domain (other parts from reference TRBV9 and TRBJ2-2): DSGVTQTPKHLITATGQRVTLRCSPRSGDLSVYWYQQSLDQGLQFLIQYYNGEERAKGNILERFSAQQFPDLHSELNLSSLELGDSALYFCASSVPTGGTGELFFGEGSRLTVL.

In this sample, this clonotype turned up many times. The CDR3 sequence is CATTPNLSIEQFF. CDR3 coding DNA: TGTGCCACCACACCGAATTTGTCAATTGAGCAGTTCTTC. The rearrangement links TRBV2 to TRBJ2-1; D is unresolved. Germline loops: CDR1 SNHLY, CDR2 FYNNEI. Deletions cut 10 bases from V and 9 bases from J, with 19 bases between. The CDR3 runs 13 residues.

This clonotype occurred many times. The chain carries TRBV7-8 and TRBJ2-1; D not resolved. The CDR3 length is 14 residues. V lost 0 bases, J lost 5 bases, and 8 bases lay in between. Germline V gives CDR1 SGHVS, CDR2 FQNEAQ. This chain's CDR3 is CASSLALLDNEQFF. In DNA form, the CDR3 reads TGTGCCAGCAGCTTAGCGCTATTAGACAATGAGCAGTTCTTC.

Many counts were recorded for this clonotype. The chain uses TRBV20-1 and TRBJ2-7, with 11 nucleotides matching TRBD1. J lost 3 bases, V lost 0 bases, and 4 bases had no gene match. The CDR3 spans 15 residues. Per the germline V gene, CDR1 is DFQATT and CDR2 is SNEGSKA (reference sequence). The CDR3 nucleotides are TGCAGTGCTAGAGATCCGGGACAGGGGGGCTACGAGCAGTACTTC. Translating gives CSARDPGQGGYEQYF.

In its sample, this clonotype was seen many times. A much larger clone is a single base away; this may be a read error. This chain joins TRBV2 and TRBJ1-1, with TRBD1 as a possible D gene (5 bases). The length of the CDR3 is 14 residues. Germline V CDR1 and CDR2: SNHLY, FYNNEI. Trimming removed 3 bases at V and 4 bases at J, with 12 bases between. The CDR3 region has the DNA TGTGCCAGCAGTGATCGGGGGTTGGGCACTGAAGCTTTCTTT. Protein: CASSDRGLGTEAFF.

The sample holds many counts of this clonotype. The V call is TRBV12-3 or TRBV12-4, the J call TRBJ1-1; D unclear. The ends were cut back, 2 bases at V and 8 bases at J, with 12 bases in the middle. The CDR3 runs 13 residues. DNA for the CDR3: TGTGCCAGCAGTTTAAAAGGGCGGTCAGAAGCTTTCTTT. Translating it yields CASSLKGRSEAFF.

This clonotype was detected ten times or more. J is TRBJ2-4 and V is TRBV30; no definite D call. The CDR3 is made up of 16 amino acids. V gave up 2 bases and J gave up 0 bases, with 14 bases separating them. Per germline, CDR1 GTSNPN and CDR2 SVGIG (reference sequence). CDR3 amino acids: CAWSPGGKLAKNIQYF. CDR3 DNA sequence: TGTGCCTGGAGTCCAGGTGGCAAACTAGCCAAAAACATTCAGTACTTC. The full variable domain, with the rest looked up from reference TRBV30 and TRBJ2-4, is SQTIHQWPATLVQPVGSPLSLECTVEGTSNPNLYWYRQAAGRGLQLLFYSVGIGQISSEVPQNLSASRPQDRQFILSSKKLLLSDSGFYLCAWSPGGKLAKNIQYFGAGTRLSVL.